This is a list of T cell receptor beta chains from one sample in a study of T cells in Graves' hyperthyroidism and ophthalmopathy. Each CDR3 protein is one row after TCRdb ran MiXCR on the multiplex PCR reads. This table holds a few hundred thousand distinct CDR3 sequences, under 15% found once. Sequenced material: blood. Receptors were obtained from a woman aged 25 to 39 with Graves' hyperthyroidism. Both conserved end residues are part of each CDR3. Fields, in order: J gene, V gene, clone size, D gene, CDR3 DNA, CDR3 protein. A D gene is named only where the DNA matches it firmly. A row's size may be missing; if present it is once, few, many or a size class.

j_call: TRBJ2-3
v_call: TRBV24-1
clone_size: once
d_call: .
cdr3_nt: TGTGCCACCAGTGATTCCTTACCGGGAACTTCCACAGATACGCAGTATTTT
cdr3_aa: CATSDSLPGTSTDTQYF

j_call: TRBJ2-5
v_call: TRBV7-9
clone_size: .
d_call: TRBD2
cdr3_nt: TGTGCCAGCAGCCTCAGGGCTAGCGGAGAGACCCAGTACTTC
cdr3_aa: CASSLRASGETQYF

j_call: TRBJ1-2
v_call: TRBV27
clone_size: many
d_call: .
cdr3_nt: TGTGCCAGCAGTGGGGGACCGCAGCAGTCCGGCTACACCTTC
cdr3_aa: CASSGGPQQSGYTF

j_call: TRBJ2-7
v_call: TRBV30
clone_size: many
d_call: .
cdr3_nt: TGTGCCTGGAGTAGTAGTGGCTACGAGCAGTACTTC
cdr3_aa: CAWSSSGYEQYF

j_call: TRBJ2-1
v_call: TRBV7-2
clone_size: many
d_call: TRBD2
cdr3_nt: TGTGCCAGCAGCTTAGCGGGCGGGAGGTCCTACAATGAGCAGTTCTTC
cdr3_aa: CASSLAGGRSYNEQFF

j_call: TRBJ2-1
v_call: TRBV20-1
clone_size: .
d_call: TRBD2
cdr3_nt: TGCAGTGCGCCTGGGCTAGCGGGAGGCTCCTACAATGAGCAGTTCTTC
cdr3_aa: CSAPGLAGGSYNEQFF

j_call: TRBJ2-3
v_call: TRBV20-1
clone_size: .
d_call: .
cdr3_nt: TGCAGTGCGGGGAGACTCCTTACAACAGATACGCAGTATTTT
cdr3_aa: CSAGRLLTTDTQYF

j_call: TRBJ2-7
v_call: TRBV6-2/TRBV6-3
clone_size: many
d_call: TRBD2
cdr3_nt: TGTGCCAGCCGCTCGAGCGGGAGGTACGAGCAGTACTTC
cdr3_aa: CASRSSGRYEQYF

j_call: TRBJ2-3
v_call: TRBV25-1
clone_size: .
d_call: TRBD2
cdr3_nt: TGTGCCAGCACCGAAGACAGACCGGGACTAGCGGGAGGGCCCGGAAGCACAGATACGCAGTATTTT
cdr3_aa: CASTEDRPGLAGGPGSTDTQYF

j_call: TRBJ2-4
v_call: TRBV5-4
clone_size: few
d_call: .
cdr3_nt: TGTGCCAGCAGCTTGGGCGGGACAAACATTCAGTACTTC
cdr3_aa: CASSLGGTNIQYF

j_call: TRBJ1-2
v_call: TRBV6-4
clone_size: .
d_call: TRBD1
cdr3_nt: TGTGCCAGCAGTCCAGAAACCGGGACAGGGTTCGGCGGCTACACCTTC
cdr3_aa: CASSPETGTGFGGYTF

j_call: TRBJ1-2
v_call: TRBV7-2
clone_size: many
d_call: .
cdr3_nt: TGTGCCAGCAGCTTCGGAGGGGCTCCACGGGGCTACACCTTC
cdr3_aa: CASSFGGAPRGYTF

j_call: TRBJ1-1
v_call: TRBV20-1
clone_size: many
d_call: .
cdr3_nt: TGCAGTGGAGACTTAGGGGGGGCTGACACTGAAGCTTTCTTT
cdr3_aa: CSGDLGGADTEAFF

j_call: TRBJ2-7
v_call: TRBV27
clone_size: .
d_call: .
cdr3_nt: TGTGCCAGCAGTCCAGCAGGGGAGGACGAGCAGTACTTC
cdr3_aa: CASSPAGEDEQYF

j_call: TRBJ1-4
v_call: TRBV12-3/TRBV12-4
clone_size: few
d_call: TRBD1
cdr3_nt: TGTGCCAGCAGTGAAGGGACAGGTCGCAATGAAAAACTGTTTTTT
cdr3_aa: CASSEGTGRNEKLFF

j_call: TRBJ1-1
v_call: TRBV7-8
clone_size: .
d_call: TRBD1
cdr3_nt: TGTGCCAGCAGCTCTCAGGGGGCGCCCGACACTGAAGCTTTCTTT
cdr3_aa: CASSSQGAPDTEAFF

j_call: TRBJ2-3
v_call: TRBV11-3
clone_size: many
d_call: .
cdr3_nt: TGTGCCAGCAGCTTATCTGGGAGCACAGATACGCAGTATTTT
cdr3_aa: CASSLSGSTDTQYF

j_call: TRBJ2-2
v_call: TRBV30
clone_size: many
d_call: .
cdr3_nt: TGTGCCTGGAGTGGAGGCGCGAACACCGGGGAGCTGTTTTTT
cdr3_aa: CAWSGGANTGELFF

j_call: TRBJ2-5
v_call: TRBV5-4
clone_size: many
d_call: TRBD1
cdr3_nt: TGTGCCAGCAGCTCGGCCGACAGGGTTGGGGGAAAGACCCAGTACTTC
cdr3_aa: CASSSADRVGGKTQYF

j_call: TRBJ2-2
v_call: TRBV7-9
clone_size: few
d_call: .
cdr3_nt: TGTGCCAGCAGCTCCAGGAGGGATCCCTACACCGGGGAGCTGTTTTTT
cdr3_aa: CASSSRRDPYTGELFF

j_call: TRBJ2-7
v_call: TRBV28
clone_size: many
d_call: TRBD2
cdr3_nt: TGTGCCAGCAGCCCCATCACCCGGGACTATCACGAGCAGTACTTC
cdr3_aa: CASSPITRDYHEQYF

j_call: TRBJ2-7
v_call: TRBV7-8
clone_size: many
d_call: TRBD2
cdr3_nt: TGTGCCAGCAGCGTCCGGTGGGCTAGCGGTTCCTACGAGCAGTACTTC
cdr3_aa: CASSVRWASGSYEQYF

j_call: TRBJ2-7
v_call: TRBV6-1
clone_size: few
d_call: .
cdr3_nt: TGTGCCAGCAGTGAAGTGGCCTTTAGGTTTGGTGGCACCACCTACGAGCAGTACTTC
cdr3_aa: CASSEVAFRFGGTTYEQYF

j_call: TRBJ2-2
v_call: TRBV7-3
clone_size: .
d_call: .
cdr3_nt: TGTGTCAGCAGCTTTAGCAGGGGTGGCGGGGAGCTGTTTTTT
cdr3_aa: CVSSFSRGGGELFF

j_call: TRBJ1-1
v_call: TRBV5-8
clone_size: .
d_call: TRBD1
cdr3_nt: TGTGCCAGCAGCTCCCGGACAGGGCTGTTCGCTGAAGCTTTCTTT
cdr3_aa: CASSSRTGLFAEAFF

j_call: TRBJ2-3
v_call: TRBV3-1
clone_size: .
d_call: .
cdr3_nt: TGTGCCAGCAGCCCCCGGGGGTTCACAGATACGCAGTATTTT
cdr3_aa: CASSPRGFTDTQYF

j_call: TRBJ1-6
v_call: TRBV19
clone_size: few
d_call: TRBD1
cdr3_nt: TGTGCCAGTAGAGCGACAGGGGGTTACAATTCACCCCTCCACTTT
cdr3_aa: CASRATGGYNSPLHF

j_call: TRBJ2-1
v_call: TRBV5-1
clone_size: .
d_call: TRBD2
cdr3_nt: TGCGCCAGCAGCTTGGGACCGAGCGGGGTGGGCAATGAGCAGTTCTTC
cdr3_aa: CASSLGPSGVGNEQFF

j_call: TRBJ1-1
v_call: TRBV28
clone_size: many
d_call: .
cdr3_nt: TGTGCCAGCAGTTTATTGCTTGGACACAGTGAAGCTTTCTTT
cdr3_aa: CASSLLLGHSEAFF

j_call: TRBJ2-7
v_call: TRBV11-2
clone_size: once
d_call: TRBD2
cdr3_nt: TGTGCCAGCAGCGGCGGGACTAGGGCTAGCGGCTACGAGCAGTACTTC
cdr3_aa: CASSGGTRASGYEQYF

j_call: TRBJ1-2
v_call: TRBV27
clone_size: few
d_call: TRBD1
cdr3_nt: TGTGCCAGCAGTTCTCCCGGGACAGGGCATGGTGGCTACACCTTC
cdr3_aa: CASSSPGTGHGGYTF

j_call: TRBJ2-7
v_call: TRBV2
clone_size: many
d_call: .
cdr3_nt: TGTGCCAGCAGTGTACACTCTAACTCCTACGAGCAGTACTTC
cdr3_aa: CASSVHSNSYEQYF

j_call: TRBJ2-5
v_call: TRBV13
clone_size: many
d_call: TRBD2
cdr3_nt: TGTGCCAGCAGCCCGAGATGGACTAGCGGGAGCACCGCTCAAGAGACCCAGTACTTC
cdr3_aa: CASSPRWTSGSTAQETQYF

j_call: TRBJ1-2
v_call: TRBV30
clone_size: many
d_call: .
cdr3_nt: TGTGCTCTTTATGGCTACACCTTC
cdr3_aa: CALYGYTF

j_call: TRBJ1-4
v_call: TRBV15
clone_size: .
d_call: .
cdr3_nt: TGTGCCACCAGCAGAGGAGACGGGACGGCCAATGAAAAACTGTTTTTT
cdr3_aa: CATSRGDGTANEKLFF

j_call: TRBJ2-7
v_call: TRBV12-3/TRBV12-4
clone_size: many
d_call: .
cdr3_nt: TGTGCCAGCAGTTTAGGCGGAACGTCCTACGAGCAGTACTTC
cdr3_aa: CASSLGGTSYEQYF

j_call: TRBJ2-7
v_call: TRBV28
clone_size: few
d_call: TRBD1
cdr3_nt: TGTGCCAGCAATGGAGACAGGGGTCACGAGCAGTACTTC
cdr3_aa: CASNGDRGHEQYF

j_call: TRBJ2-7
v_call: TRBV12-3/TRBV12-4
clone_size: few
d_call: TRBD1
cdr3_nt: TGTGCCAGCAGTTTAAGGACAGGGGTTTACGAGCAGTACTTC
cdr3_aa: CASSLRTGVYEQYF

j_call: TRBJ1-1
v_call: TRBV2
clone_size: few
d_call: .
cdr3_nt: TGTGCCAGCAGTGAGAAGGGGCGGGCTTTCTTT
cdr3_aa: CASSEKGRAFF

j_call: TRBJ2-5
v_call: TRBV20-1
clone_size: few
d_call: .
cdr3_nt: TGCAGTGCTAGGGCCCCCGGGGGCCGAGAGACCCAGTACTTC
cdr3_aa: CSARAPGGRETQYF

j_call: TRBJ1-1
v_call: TRBV5-1
clone_size: .
d_call: .
cdr3_nt: TGCGCCAGCAGCCAATCCGCCGGGAGGTTCACTGAAGCTTTCTTT
cdr3_aa: CASSQSAGRFTEAFF

j_call: TRBJ2-2
v_call: TRBV30
clone_size: many
d_call: .
cdr3_nt: TGTGCCTGGGTACCCCCAGATATCGGCGGGGAGCTGTTTTTT
cdr3_aa: CAWVPPDIGGELFF

j_call: TRBJ2-5
v_call: TRBV7-2
clone_size: .
d_call: .
cdr3_nt: TGTGCCAGCAGCCCAGTTCCGCGGGAGACCCAGTACTTC
cdr3_aa: CASSPVPRETQYF

j_call: TRBJ2-7
v_call: TRBV28
clone_size: many
d_call: .
cdr3_nt: TGTGCCAGCAGTATCGGGGGACCCCGTAGCGAGCAGTACTTC
cdr3_aa: CASSIGGPRSEQYF